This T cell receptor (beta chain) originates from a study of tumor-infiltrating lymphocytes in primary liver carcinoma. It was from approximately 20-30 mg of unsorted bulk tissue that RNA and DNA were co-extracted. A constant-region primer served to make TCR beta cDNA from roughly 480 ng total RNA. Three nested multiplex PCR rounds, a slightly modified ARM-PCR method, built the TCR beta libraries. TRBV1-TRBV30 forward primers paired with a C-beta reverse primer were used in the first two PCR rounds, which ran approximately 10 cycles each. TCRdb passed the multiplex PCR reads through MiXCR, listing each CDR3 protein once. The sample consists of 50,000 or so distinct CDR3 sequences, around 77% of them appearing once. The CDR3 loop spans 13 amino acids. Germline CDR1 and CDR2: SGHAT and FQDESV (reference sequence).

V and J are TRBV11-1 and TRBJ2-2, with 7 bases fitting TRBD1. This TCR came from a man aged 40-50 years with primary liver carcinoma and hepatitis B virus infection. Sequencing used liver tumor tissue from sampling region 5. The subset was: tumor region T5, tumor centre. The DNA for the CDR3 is TGTGTCAGAAGCTTTTGGGACAGCGGGGAGCTGTTTTTT. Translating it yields CVRSFWDSGELFF.